The clone carrying this T cell receptor beta chain was counted only a few times. What it binds is not known. This specimen belongs to a study of human T cells and chemical hapten exposure. Turning to the study itself: Throughout the roughly 24-week study, diphenylcyclopropenone was applied weekly to the patients' scalps.

Germline-derived CDR1 and CDR2 are MNHEY and SMNVEV (reference sequence). J lost 6 bases, V lost 3 bases, and 8 bases had no gene match. This CDR3 is built from 16 residues. Study results and caveats: In comparison with controls, expanded TCRs gave rise to a significantly larger number of large CDR3 similarity clusters. No change in TCRs above 1 in 1000 frequency was produced by DPC sensitization.

This sample's time point: pre-sensitization, week 0. The treatment: therapeutic diphenylcyclopropenone sensitization with weekly scalp DPC. Every donor had alopecia and was 18 to 70 years old; all were suitable for DPC. TCRdb reprocessed the RACE reads via MiXCR and lists one record per CDR3 protein. The sample lists about 260,000 distinct CDR3 sequences; 7% to 10% were seen once. The TCR was taken from a woman aged 40 to 50 with alopecia areata. Some clones in this sample may be carry-over from other donors' samples. The genes are TRBV27 and TRBJ1-5; 10 bases map to TRBD1. The sequenced sample was whole blood, obtained in connection with sensitization to the hapten diphenylcyclopropenone (DPC). The CDR3 region is CASSFSSRDRGQPQHF. DNA for the CDR3: TGTGCCAGCAGTTTCAGCTCCCGGGACAGGGGTCAGCCCCAGCATTTT.